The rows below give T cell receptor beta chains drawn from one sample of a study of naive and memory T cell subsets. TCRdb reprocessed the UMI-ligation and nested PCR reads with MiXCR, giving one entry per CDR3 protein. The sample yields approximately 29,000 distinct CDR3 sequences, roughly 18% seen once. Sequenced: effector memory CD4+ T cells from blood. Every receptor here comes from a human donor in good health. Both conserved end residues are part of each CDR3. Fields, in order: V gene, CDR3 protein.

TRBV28 CASSPWGGLHGEQFF
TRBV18 CASSPLNQVQVLHQNTEAFF
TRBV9 CASSVGGLGSNEQFF
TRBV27 CASSLTSVDRRNNEQFF
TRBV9 CASSGNGQANTEAFF
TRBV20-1 CSAPRRGQRNSPLHF
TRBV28 CASRTSGTGELFF
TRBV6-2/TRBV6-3 CASSYGDITNQPQHF
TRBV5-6 CASSEALQGASYGYTF
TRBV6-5 CASSSGADYGYTF
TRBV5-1 CASSFRDRVPYEQYF
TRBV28 CASSLPGGGYRGYTF
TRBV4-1 CASSQDWDIGYTF
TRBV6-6 CASSYGQLGPYGYTF
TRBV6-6 CASRNRGEHVHNEQFF
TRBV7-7 CASSPGTSGFEQFF
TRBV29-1 CSVGGGRGSVSEAFF
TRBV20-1 CSARTWSGLNSPLHF
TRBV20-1 CSARDAVKNTGELFF
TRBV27 CASRRAGGPSEQFF
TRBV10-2 CASSDVGLAPYEQYF
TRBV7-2 CASSLQLATDTQYF
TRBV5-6 CASSLVVLAGESYGYTF
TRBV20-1 CSARAGTRDGYTF
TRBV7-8 CASSLGRQNEKLFF